This T cell receptor (beta chain) was retrieved from a study of shared clonotypes between healthy human individuals. Study-wide results and limits: Of the naive CD4 clonotypes, approximately 5% were shared across a handful of donors.

Only CD45RO-negative cells positively selected for CCR7 counted as naive CD8 cells, so terminally differentiated effector memory CD45RA+ cells were excluded. As to this clone: The target antigen is unknown.

Every subset's genomic DNA went evenly onto several immunoSEQ plates. Measured with immunoSEQ multiplex PCR; TCRdb has only the in-frame clones, and not every one. The sample lists about 2.1 million clones; approximately 94% were seen once. The CDR3 is made up of 12 amino acids. Germline values: CDR1 SGDLS, CDR2 YYNGEE. V was cut by 0 bases and J by 10 bases, with 8 bases left in between. What was sequenced was naive CD8+ T cells from PBMCs. This chain uses TRBV9 with TRBJ2-1; D gene uncertain. This receptor was obtained from a man aged 18 to 30 in good health. Some clones in this sample may be carry-over from other donors' samples. The CDR3 reads CASSVAGSEQFF. The DNA for the CDR3 is TGTGCCAGCAGCGTAGCAGGTTCCGAGCAGTTCTTC. Full variable domain (remainder filled in from reference TRBV9 and TRBJ2-1): DSGVTQTPKHLITATGQRVTLRCSPRSGDLSVYWYQQSLDQGLQFLIQYYNGEERAKGNILERFSAQQFPDLHSELNLSSLELGDSALYFCASSVAGSEQFFGPGTRLTVL.